This T cell receptor beta chain was captured in a study of human T cells and chemical hapten exposure. TCRdb ran MiXCR on the RACE reads and lists one entry per CDR3 protein. This sample has under 450,000 distinct CDR3 sequences, with about 6% found just once. Time point noted: patch test 2, 6 weeks after DPC sensitization. Treatment in this sample: therapeutic diphenylcyclopropenone sensitization with weekly scalp DPC. From germline, CDR1 is LGHDT and CDR2 YNNKEL (reference sequence). Trimming left V 0 bases short and J 6 bases short, with 10 bases between. This CDR3 is 14 amino acids long. This clonotype was counted ten times or more.

Sequences were derived from whole blood, sampled in connection with sensitization to the hapten diphenylcyclopropenone (DPC). The chain is built from TRBV3-1 and TRBJ2-3; D gene ambiguous. The sequence came from a woman in her late teens or twenties with alopecia areata. Some clones in this sample may be carry-over from other donors' samples. The CDR3 sequence is CASSQDPGPDTQYF. For the CDR3, the DNA is TGTGCCAGCAGCCAAGACCCAGGTCCGGATACGCAGTATTTT.